This T cell receptor (beta chain) was sequenced for a study of cytotoxic CD8 clonotypes in ibrutinib-treated CLL. Study conclusions and caveats: Sustained-remission and progressing patients' sampling times differed.

Targeted sequencing depth ranged from 1 in 200,000 to 1 in 1 million T cells. TCRdb's table, derived via immunoSEQ multiplex PCR, lists solely in-frame clones and lacks some. The sample contains about 68,000 clones, 68% of which appear only once. After removal of 1 base from V and 3 bases from J, the junction contained 1 base not matched to a gene. This CDR3 is 13 amino acids long. In germline, CDR1 is SGHRS, CDR2 YFSETQ. Comments on this clone: The antigen is unknown. The same CDR3 is also encoded by other DNA sequences in this sample.

The chain combines TRBV5-1 with TRBJ2-7; TRBD1 aligns across 7 bases. The material sequenced was PBMCs, taken after 12 months of ibrutinib treatment. This clonotype originated in a human donor with chronic lymphocytic leukemia. Written as DNA, the CDR3 is TGCGCCAGCAGCTTGAGGGACAGCTACGAGCAGTACTTC. The encoded protein is CASSLRDSYEQYF. The variable domain in full, completed from reference TRBV5-1 and TRBJ2-7, reads KAGVTQTPRYLIKTRGQQVTLSCSPISGHRSVSWYQQTPGQGLQFLFEYFSETQRNKGNFPGRFSGRQFSNSRSEMNVSTLELGDSALYLCASSLRDSYEQYFGPGTRLTVT.